The entry that follows covers one T cell receptor beta chain sequence. What it binds is unknown. PCR amplification relied on 60 Vbeta primers (plus 13 Jbeta primers). Libraries were prepared by immunoSEQ multiplex PCR; TCRdb keeps only in-frame clonotypes and omits some of them. Recorded for this sample: approximately 120,000 clones. The sample is drawn from a study of cytomegalovirus exposure and HLA in healthy donors. Overall study context: Ancestry clustering placed about 80% of around 400 genotyped donors in the Caucasian-associated cluster.

Study-wide results and caveats: Solely CMV serostatus was available to characterize immune exposure. A missense DCLRE1C variant was associated with V- and J-gene trimming of TCR beta chains in a later analysis, and an independent cohort replicated the association.

V gave up 5 bases and J gave up 5 bases; unmatched junction bases: 10. Germline CDR1 SEHNR, CDR2 FQNEAQ (reference sequence). CDR3 length equals 17 residues. The V gene is TRBV7-9, the J gene TRBJ2-1; 12 nucleotides align to TRBD2. The source is a woman aged 55 to 70 in good health and CMV-seronegative. Specimen: PBMCs. The chain's CDR3 is CASSPKYGLAGNNEQFF. The CDR3 nucleotides read TGTGCCAGCAGCCCCAAGTATGGACTAGCGGGAAACAATGAGCAGTTCTTC.